Following are 6 T cell receptor beta chains from one sample sequenced in a study of T cell repertoires in cytomegalovirus infection. TCRdb fed the reads into MiXCR, producing one record per CDR3 protein. The top ten clones hold 2.8% of a sample with under 850,000 distinct CDR3 sequences, 35% of them seen once. Sequenced sample: PBMCs. These receptors originate from a human donor in good health (CMV status not recorded). Some clones in this sample may be carry-over from other donors' samples.

This clonotype was seen many times. V is TRBV12-3 or TRBV12-4 and J is TRBJ2-1, with D maybe TRBD2 (5 bases). Trimming removed 4 bases from V and 3 bases from J, with 13 bases in between. The CDR3 covers 15 residues. CDR3 sequence reads: CASSSQGRGYNEQFF. The DNA of the CDR3 is TGTGCCAGCAGTTCCCAAGGGAGAGGCTACAATGAGCAGTTCTTC.

The rearrangement links TRBV3-1 to TRBJ2-2, with D unresolved. Germline assignment: CDR1 LGHDT and CDR2 YNNKEL (reference sequence). V was clipped by 0 bases and J by 1 base, with 15 bases between them. The CDR3 loop spans 18 amino acids. DNA of the CDR3: TGTGCCAGCAGCCAAGATCTCCCCTTAAGAGGGAACACCGGGGAGCTGTTTTTT. Translating it yields CASSQDLPLRGNTGELFF.

This clonotype showed up just a few times. The chain employs TRBV11-2 and TRBJ2-5; a weak D match, TRBD2 (7 bases). Per germline, CDR1 SGHAT and CDR2 FQNNGV. This CDR3 is 16 amino acids long. V was clipped by 6 bases and J by 5 bases, with 22 bases between them. The CDR3, as DNA: TGTGCCAGCAGTTTTGGAAATTGGGGGGGGGCTGAGACCCAGTACTTC. Translated, it gives CASSFGNWGGAETQYF.

This clonotype has ten or more counts. This chain joins TRBV7-9 and TRBJ2-1, with D perhaps TRBD1 (5 bases). The CDR3 loop spans 15 amino acids. Germline lookup yields CDR1 SEHNR and CDR2 FQNEAQ (reference sequence). V was shortened by 5 bases and J by 4 bases, with 15 bases between the two germline ends. CDR3 DNA sequence: TGTGCCAGCAGCCACCGACAGATGGGATACAATGAGCAGTTCTTC. Its translation is CASSHRQMGYNEQFF.

This chain joins TRBV7-9 and TRBJ2-3; 7 nucleotides match TRBD1. CDR3 length equals 15 residues. V was clipped by 5 bases and J by 3 bases; unmatched bases: 8. Per germline, CDR1 SEHNR and CDR2 FQNEAQ (reference sequence). CDR3 DNA: TGTGCCAGCAGCCCCCGGGACAGCGAAACAGATACGCAGTATTTT. Its protein product is CASSPRDSETDTQYF.

V and J are TRBV7-9 and TRBJ2-5; D gene ambiguous. The CDR3 consists of 14 residues. CDR1 and CDR2 from the germline V gene are SEHNR and FQNEAQ (reference sequence). With 1 base removed from V and 0 bases from J, the gap between germline ends came to 6 bases. CDR3: CASSLGRDQETQYF. CDR3 bases: TGTGCCAGCAGCTTAGGCAGAGACCAAGAGACCCAGTACTTC.